This paragraph reports one T cell receptor beta chain. Its target is unknown. These data originate in a study of cytomegalovirus exposure and HLA in healthy donors. Turning to the study itself: Approximately 190 million T cells yielded more than 95 million unique TCR beta sequences, as an earlier analysis found. The Caucasian-associated ancestry cluster held less than 85% of more than 350 genotyped donors. The study, taken as a whole, reports: Highly shared sequence variants in one cluster were likely a sequencing artifact. 87-base-pair reads could not separate some V segments, including TRBV6-2 and TRBV6-3.

The germline CDR1 and CDR2 sequences are SGHTA and FQGNSA. J lost 2 bases, V lost 2 bases, and 5 bases had no gene match. The CDR3 extends over 16 amino acids. It was with 60 Vbeta and 13 Jbeta primers that the PCR ran. Only in-frame clones appear in the TCRdb table, and some are missing; sequencing was by immunoSEQ multiplex PCR. The sample has about 110,000 clones; more than 70% are singletons. The chain joins TRBV7-2 to TRBJ2-1; 8 nucleotides agree with TRBD2. The sample taken for sequencing was PBMCs. This sequence was found in a man younger than 35 in good health and CMV-seronegative. The CDR3 region is CASSLSGRGAYNEQFF. The CDR3 bases are TGTGCCAGCAGCTTAAGCGGGCGGGGGGCCTACAATGAGCAGTTCTTC.